These T cell receptor beta chains were read from a single sample in a study of T cell changes during pregnancy in multiple sclerosis. Sequencing was performed with immunoSEQ multiplex PCR; in TCRdb, only in-frame clones are kept and a portion is missing. This table holds about 18,000 clones, around nine tenths found once. The input for sequencing was CD4+ T cells from peripheral blood mononuclear cells, taken in the first trimester of pregnancy. The receptors stem from a female donor in good health, enrolled as a control in a pregnancy study. CDR3s leave out the opening cysteine and the closing phenylalanine or tryptophan. A row's size may be missing; if present it is once, few, many or a size class.

j_gene: TRBJ2-3; len: 14; abundance: -; v_gene: TRBV9; CDR3aa: ASSVDSGGARDTQY
j_gene: TRBJ2-5; len: 13; abundance: -; v_gene: TRBV5-4; CDR3aa: ASSSLHSGKETQY
j_gene: TRBJ2-7; len: 14; abundance: once; v_gene: TRBV5-6; CDR3aa: ASSLAGGGISYERY
j_gene: TRBJ2-7; len: 13; abundance: once; v_gene: TRBV7-2; CDR3aa: ASSPTGTSGDEQY
j_gene: TRBJ2-7; len: 10; abundance: -; v_gene: TRBV5-5; CDR3aa: ASSLRPGEQY
j_gene: TRBJ2-5; len: 12; abundance: -; v_gene: TRBV2; CDR3aa: ASSERGLGETQY
j_gene: TRBJ2-7; len: 9; abundance: -; v_gene: TRBV6-6; CDR3aa: TSSSPGEQY
j_gene: TRBJ1-2; len: 13; abundance: -; v_gene: TRBV4-1; CDR3aa: ASSRDVTGHDGYT
j_gene: TRBJ2-1; len: 13; abundance: -; v_gene: TRBV7-2; CDR3aa: ASSFLDKVRNEQF
j_gene: TRBJ1-1; len: 12; abundance: -; v_gene: TRBV9; CDR3aa: ASSVAGVGTEAF
j_gene: TRBJ1-6; len: 12; abundance: -; v_gene: TRBV5-1; CDR3aa: ASSGGGNNSPLH
j_gene: TRBJ2-7; len: 12; abundance: once; v_gene: TRBV5-4; CDR3aa: ASSFRTNNHEQY
j_gene: TRBJ2-1; len: 11; abundance: -; v_gene: TRBV2; CDR3aa: ASNLAATNEQF
j_gene: TRBJ2-2; len: 14; abundance: -; v_gene: TRBV5-4; CDR3aa: ASSSSGRGNTGELF
j_gene: TRBJ2-1; len: 11; abundance: -; v_gene: TRBV7-2; CDR3aa: ASSARSAHEQF
j_gene: TRBJ2-7; len: 15; abundance: once; v_gene: TRBV5-4; CDR3aa: ASSSGLAGGPPYEQY
j_gene: TRBJ1-5; len: 12; abundance: few; v_gene: TRBV30; CDR3aa: AWSKGTGNQPQH
j_gene: TRBJ2-3; len: 13; abundance: -; v_gene: TRBV14; CDR3aa: ASSHGLAITDTQY
j_gene: TRBJ2-5; len: 12; abundance: -; v_gene: TRBV11-2; CDR3aa: ASSTGGGRETQY
j_gene: TRBJ2-3; len: 12; abundance: -; v_gene: TRBV6-5; CDR3aa: ASSYKGEEDTQY
j_gene: TRBJ2-5; len: 13; abundance: -; v_gene: TRBV2; CDR3aa: ASSEGTVPQETQY
j_gene: TRBJ2-3; len: 13; abundance: -; v_gene: TRBV2; CDR3aa: ASRGLAGGTDTQY
j_gene: TRBJ1-2; len: 12; abundance: -; v_gene: TRBV7-9; CDR3aa: ASSLEDGDYGYT
j_gene: TRBJ1-2; len: 11; abundance: -; v_gene: TRBV29-1; CDR3aa: SVNTGTAHGYT
j_gene: TRBJ1-6; len: 13; abundance: -; v_gene: TRBV18; CDR3aa: ASSFGRGDNSPLH
j_gene: TRBJ1-1; len: 12; abundance: -; v_gene: TRBV6-5; CDR3aa: ASSKGGPNTEAF
j_gene: TRBJ1-4; len: 13; abundance: -; v_gene: TRBV11-2; CDR3aa: ASSLAGAANEKLF
j_gene: TRBJ2-1; len: 13; abundance: -; v_gene: TRBV6-1; CDR3aa: ASREDRRGYNEQF
j_gene: TRBJ1-5; len: 13; abundance: -; v_gene: TRBV5-1; CDR3aa: ASSLSGGGNQPQH
j_gene: TRBJ2-1; len: 15; abundance: once; v_gene: TRBV5-1; CDR3aa: ASSLGLAGGPLYEQF
j_gene: TRBJ2-2; len: 14; abundance: -; v_gene: TRBV10-3; CDR3aa: AISAQGGPTSGELF
j_gene: TRBJ1-5; len: 16; abundance: few; v_gene: TRBV30; CDR3aa: AWSLPGVRGYSNQPQH
j_gene: TRBJ1-2; len: 9; abundance: -; v_gene: TRBV30; CDR3aa: AHVRRSGYT
j_gene: TRBJ2-7; len: 15; abundance: -; v_gene: TRBV7-2; CDR3aa: ASSPAALAGVPYEQY
j_gene: TRBJ2-3; len: 20; abundance: -; v_gene: TRBV7-2; CDR3aa: ASSLATSGPGLASLRTDTQY
j_gene: TRBJ1-1; len: 10; abundance: -; v_gene: TRBV5-1; CDR3aa: ASISASNEAF
j_gene: TRBJ1-1; len: 11; abundance: -; v_gene: TRBV7-2; CDR3aa: ASSQRMGTEAF
j_gene: TRBJ2-7; len: 12; abundance: -; v_gene: TRBV5-1; CDR3aa: ASSLEASAYEQY
j_gene: TRBJ2-1; len: 13; abundance: few; v_gene: TRBV7-8; CDR3aa: ASTHQRGRDNEQF
j_gene: TRBJ1-1; len: 12; abundance: -; v_gene: TRBV11-2; CDR3aa: ASSLSQPGTEAF
j_gene: TRBJ1-2; len: 12; abundance: few; v_gene: TRBV5-4; CDR3aa: AIQTLGGAYGYT
j_gene: TRBJ2-5; len: 13; abundance: once; v_gene: TRBV5-1; CDR3aa: ASTREGATYETQY
j_gene: TRBJ1-1; len: 12; abundance: -; v_gene: TRBV18; CDR3aa: ASLPTGARTEAF
j_gene: TRBJ2-1; len: 14; abundance: -; v_gene: TRBV11-2; CDR3aa: ASRPLQGLGYNEQF
j_gene: TRBJ2-5; len: 10; abundance: -; v_gene: TRBV7-2; CDR3aa: ASSFRQGPQY
j_gene: TRBJ1-1; len: 11; abundance: -; v_gene: TRBV30; CDR3aa: ASRPRQNTEAF
j_gene: TRBJ2-7; len: 12; abundance: -; v_gene: TRBV5-6; CDR3aa: ASSSGILGYEQY
j_gene: TRBJ2-3; len: 12; abundance: -; v_gene: TRBV10-3; CDR3aa: AIGQTGHTDTQY
j_gene: TRBJ1-4; len: 15; abundance: once; v_gene: TRBV19; CDR3aa: ASTPGQGASTNEKLF
j_gene: TRBJ1-1; len: 10; abundance: -; v_gene: TRBV5-1; CDR3aa: ASSLDRGEAF
j_gene: TRBJ2-3; len: 13; abundance: -; v_gene: TRBV7-2; CDR3aa: ASDPSGGFTDTQY
j_gene: TRBJ1-2; len: 10; abundance: -; v_gene: TRBV6-6; CDR3aa: ATRTGDYGYT